This T cell receptor beta chain was captured by sequencing in a study of blood T cell repertoires in COVID-19. Study-level information: In Cohort 3, a recovered donor had either two negative PCRs, clearance, or symptom resolution. The United States, Italy and Spain provided the acute and convalescent COVID-19 samples.

This CDR3 region has 13 residues. J lost 2 bases, V lost 5 bases, and 3 bases had no gene match. Germline V gene sequence: CDR1 SGHKS, CDR2 YYEKEE (reference sequence). Only in-frame clones appear in the TCRdb table, and some are missing; sequencing was by immunoSEQ multiplex PCR. The data contain some 200,000 clones, around 87% of them seen just once; the ten biggest clones take up more than 7%. The clonotype comes from a man aged 30 to 39 in a cohort exposed to, infected with or recovered from COVID-19 (not recorded which). The chain joins TRBV5-5 to TRBJ1-2; TRBD1 matches 7 bases. Input material: PBMCs or T cells enriched from blood (not recorded which). The CDR3 nucleotides are TGTGCCAGCAGTGAGGACAGGAACTATGGCTACACCTTC. Its protein product is CASSEDRNYGYTF.